This T cell receptor beta chain was captured in a study of blood T cell repertoires in COVID-19. Participants, about 18 to 89 years old, spanned 24 US areas. The CDR3 extends over 17 amino acids. The ends lost 4 bases at V and 0 bases at J; junction bases unmatched: 8. The germline V gene encodes CDR1 MNHEY and CDR2 SMNVEV (reference sequence). Study processing details: Reference gene primer amplification in the assay estimated nucleated cell counts. The method was immunoSEQ multiplex PCR; TCRdb's version includes in-frame clones alone and lacks a portion of them. V and J calls and clone size follow that table, whereas D and trimming were derived from the DNA. The table includes 200,000 to 250,000 clones, 82% detected once. This clone is large in the sample.

Sequenced: PBMCs or T cells enriched from blood (not recorded which). The chain combines TRBV27 with TRBJ1-5, with 8 nucleotides matching TRBD1. The clonotype originates from a woman aged 55 to 70 who had recovered from COVID-19. CDR3 amino acids: CASSSRQGIISNQPQHF. The CDR3 region has the DNA TGTGCCAGCAGTTCGCGACAGGGGATTATTAGCAATCAGCCCCAGCATTTT.